The clone carrying this T cell receptor beta chain has just one count. Original handling: Researchers report that nucleated cell counts were estimated from reference gene primer amplification. Assay used: immunoSEQ multiplex PCR; TCRdb lists only in-frame clones, some missing. That table furnishes V, J and clone size, whereas the DNA furnished D and trimming. This sample has some 120,000 clones, with around nine tenths found just once. These data come from a study of blood T cell repertoires in COVID-19. Study summary: The study drew acute and convalescent COVID-19 samples from the United States, Italy and Spain.

The CDR3 is made up of 15 amino acids. The germline V gene has CDR1 SGHAT and CDR2 FQNNGV. Trimming removed 7 bases from V and 9 bases from J; junction bases left unmatched: 15. Sequenced: peripheral blood. The receptor was derived from a middle-aged man with acute or convalescent COVID-19. This chain joins TRBV11-2 and TRBJ2-1; 7 nucleotides agree with TRBD2. The CDR3: CASTSGTTSTGEQFF. The CDR3 nucleotides are TGTGCCAGCACCTCCGGGACGACTAGCACGGGTGAGCAGTTCTTC. Full variable domain (missing parts from reference TRBV11-2 and TRBJ2-1): EAGVAQSPRYKIIEKRQSVAFWCNPISGHATLYWYQQILGQGPKLLIQFQNNGVVDDSQLPKDRFSAERLKGVDSTLKIQPAKLEDSAVYLCASTSGTTSTGEQFFGPGTRLTVL.